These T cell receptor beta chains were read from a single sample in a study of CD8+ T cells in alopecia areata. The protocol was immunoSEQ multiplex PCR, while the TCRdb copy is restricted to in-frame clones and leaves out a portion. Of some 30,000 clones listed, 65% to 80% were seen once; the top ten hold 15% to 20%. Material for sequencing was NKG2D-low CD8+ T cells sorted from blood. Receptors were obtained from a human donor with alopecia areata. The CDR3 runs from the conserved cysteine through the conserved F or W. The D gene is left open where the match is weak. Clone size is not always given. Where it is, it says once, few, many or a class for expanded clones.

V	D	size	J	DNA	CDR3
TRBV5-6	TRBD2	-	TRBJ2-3	TGTGCCAGCAGCCTTGCGGGGGTCACAGATACGCAGTATTTT	CASSLAGVTDTQYF
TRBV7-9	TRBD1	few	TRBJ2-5	TGTGCCAGCAGCTTAGTCCGGGACAGTCTAGAGACCCAGTACTTC	CASSLVRDSLETQYF
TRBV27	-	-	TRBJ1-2	TGTGCCAGCAGTTTTGGGGGGAACTATGGCTACACCTTC	CASSFGGNYGYTF
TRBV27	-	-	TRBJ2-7	TGTGCCAGCAGTTCGCTCCTCTCACGCGAGCAGTACTTC	CASSSLLSREQYF
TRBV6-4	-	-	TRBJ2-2	TGTGCCAGCAGTGACATAGCGACGAACACCGGGGAGCTGTTTTTT	CASSDIATNTGELFF
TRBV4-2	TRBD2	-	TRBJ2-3	TGTGCCAGCAGCCAAGTCGTAGCGGGGGGTGGCACAGATACGCAGTATTTT	CASSQVVAGGGTDTQYF
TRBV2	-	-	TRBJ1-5	TGTGCCAGCACTGTGGGCAGCAATCAGCCCCAGCATTTT	CASTVGSNQPQHF
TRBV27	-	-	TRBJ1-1	TGTGCCAGCATGAGCGGGGCGTTATTCACTGAAGCTTTCTTT	CASMSGALFTEAFF
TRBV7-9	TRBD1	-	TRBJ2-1	TGTGCCAGCAGCTTACCACAGGGGAGAAACAATGAGCAGTTCTTC	CASSLPQGRNNEQFF
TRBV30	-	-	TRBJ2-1	TGTGCCTGGAGTAGGAGTGAGCAGTTCTTC	CAWSRSEQFF
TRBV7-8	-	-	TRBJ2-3	TGTGCCAGCAGCTTAGTCTCTCCAGGCACAGATACGCAGTATTTT	CASSLVSPGTDTQYF
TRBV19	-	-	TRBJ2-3	TGTGCCAGTAGCCAGGGTTCTAGCACAGATACGCAGTATTTT	CASSQGSSTDTQYF
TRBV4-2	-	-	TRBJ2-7	TGTGCCAGCAGCCAAGATGGACGGGGGTTGACTGAGCAGTACTTC	CASSQDGRGLTEQYF
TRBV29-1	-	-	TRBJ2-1	TGCAGCGTCCCAATGACTAGATTGTATGAGCAGTTCTTC	CSVPMTRLYEQFF
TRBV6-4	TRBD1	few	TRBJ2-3	TGTGCCAGCAGTGACTCTGGACAGGCTACAGATACGCAGTATTTT	CASSDSGQATDTQYF
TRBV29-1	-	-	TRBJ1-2	TGCAGCGTCACGGACGGGTCATATGGCTACACCTTC	CSVTDGSYGYTF
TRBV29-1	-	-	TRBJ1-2	TGCAGCGTCGGCCGCGGCTATGGCTACACCTTC	CSVGRGYGYTF
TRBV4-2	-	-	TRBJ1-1	TGTGCCAGCAGCCAAGTAGGGCAGATGAACACTGAAGCTTTCTTT	CASSQVGQMNTEAFF
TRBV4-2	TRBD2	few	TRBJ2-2	TGTGCCAGCAGCCAAGATCCAGCGGGAGGAACCGGGGAGCTGTTTTTT	CASSQDPAGGTGELFF
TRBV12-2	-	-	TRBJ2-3	TGTGCAAGGCAACCCGGGACAATCATCACCACAGATACGCAGTATTTT	CARQPGTIITTDTQYF
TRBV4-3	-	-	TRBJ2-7	TGCGCCAGCAGCAACAGCCCGAACAAGGGGCAGTACTTC	CASSNSPNKGQYF
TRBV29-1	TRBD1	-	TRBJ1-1	TGCAGCGGTACAGGGGAGTCCGGAAACACTGAAGCTTTCTTT	CSGTGESGNTEAFF
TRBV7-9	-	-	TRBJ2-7	TGTGCCAGCAGCTTAGGAGCTCGGGACGAGCAGTACTTC	CASSLGARDEQYF
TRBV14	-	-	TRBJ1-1	TGTGCCAGCAGCCAAGTCTCATGGACTGAAGCTTTCTTT	CASSQVSWTEAFF
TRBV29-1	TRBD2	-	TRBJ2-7	TGCAGCGTTGAACGGCAGGGGGCTAGCGGGAGGGGGTACGAGCAGTACTTC	CSVERQGASGRGYEQYF
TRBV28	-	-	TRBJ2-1	TGTGCCAGCAGCCACGGGGGTAGCGTATTAAGCAATGAGCAGTTCTTC	CASSHGGSVLSNEQFF
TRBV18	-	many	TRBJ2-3	TGTGCCAGCTCACCGCAGTCAGACGCGGCAGATACGCAGTATTTT	CASSPQSDAADTQYF
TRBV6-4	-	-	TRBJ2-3	TGTGCCAGCAGTAACGAAGCGGGCGGCACAGATACGCAGTATTTT	CASSNEAGGTDTQYF
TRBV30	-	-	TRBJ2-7	TGTGCCTGGAGTTCGGACGCCTACGAGCAGTACTTC	CAWSSDAYEQYF
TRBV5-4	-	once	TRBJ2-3	TGTGCCAGCAGCTCCTCTAACACAGATACGCAGTATTTT	CASSSSNTDTQYF
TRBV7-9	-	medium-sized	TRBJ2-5	TGTGCCAGCAGCTTAAGGCTAGCCGACGAAGAGACCCAGTACTTC	CASSLRLADEETQYF
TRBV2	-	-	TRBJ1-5	TGTGCCAGCACCGACGGACAAAGCAATCAGCCCCAGCATTTT	CASTDGQSNQPQHF
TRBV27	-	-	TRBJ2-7	TGTGCCAGCAGTCCTCAGGGGGGCTACGAGCAGTACTTC	CASSPQGGYEQYF
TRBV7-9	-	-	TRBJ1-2	TGTGCCAGCAGCTCAGCAGCTCGAGGGGTTGGAGGCTACACCTTC	CASSSAARGVGGYTF
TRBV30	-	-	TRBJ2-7	TGTGCCTGGAGTGTAGAAGCAGGGTTCGAGCAGTACTTC	CAWSVEAGFEQYF
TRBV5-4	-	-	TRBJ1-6	TGTGCCAGCAGCTTGGAAGGGGGGTTTTCACCCCTCCACTTT	CASSLEGGFSPLHF
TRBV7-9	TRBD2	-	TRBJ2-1	TGTGCCAGCAGCCCCACTTCGGGACTAGCCGCTAATGAGCAGTTCTTC	CASSPTSGLAANEQFF
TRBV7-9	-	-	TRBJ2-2	TGTGCCAGCAGCCCGGTGGGGGAGCTGTTTTTT	CASSPVGELFF
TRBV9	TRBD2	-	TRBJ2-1	TGTGCCAGCAGCCCGGGACTAGCGGGAAGAAATGAGCAGTTCTTC	CASSPGLAGRNEQFF
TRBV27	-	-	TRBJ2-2	TGTGCCAGCAGTTCTCCGGGACGGGAGAACACCGGGGAGCTGTTTTTT	CASSSPGRENTGELFF
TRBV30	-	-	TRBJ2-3	TGTGCCTGGACCCCAGACTACCTAAGCACAGATACGCAGTATTTT	CAWTPDYLSTDTQYF
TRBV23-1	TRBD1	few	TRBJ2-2	TGCGCCAGCAGTCACTCAAGGGGGCGGAACACCGGGGAGCTGTTTTTT	CASSHSRGRNTGELFF
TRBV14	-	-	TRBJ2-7	TGTGCCAGCAGCCACGAGGCGGGACTCGCTTCAACCTACGAGCAGTACTTC	CASSHEAGLASTYEQYF
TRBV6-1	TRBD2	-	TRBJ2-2	TGTGCCAGCAGTGGTGGGACTAGCGAGAACACCGGGGAGCTGTTTTTT	CASSGGTSENTGELFF
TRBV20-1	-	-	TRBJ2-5	TGCAGTGCTAGAGATTATGAGACCCAGTACTTC	CSARDYETQYF
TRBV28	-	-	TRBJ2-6	TGTGCCAGCAGTTTGGGTGGGGCCAACGTCCTGACTTTC	CASSLGGANVLTF
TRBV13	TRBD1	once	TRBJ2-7	TGTGCCAGCAGCTTCGCCCGGACAGGGACGTACGAGCAGTACTTC	CASSFARTGTYEQYF
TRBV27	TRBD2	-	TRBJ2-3	TGTGCCACAAGACTAGCGGGAGGGAGTACAGATACGCAGTATTTT	CATRLAGGSTDTQYF